This is a list of T cell receptor beta chains from one sample in a study of OX40 agonist ivuxolimab in advanced cancers. Generated by immunoSEQ multiplex PCR, the TCRdb table keeps only in-frame clones and is missing some. The sample contains fewer than 85,000 clones, approximately 87% of which appear only once. Source: CD4+ or CD8+ T cells sorted from blood, taken in a trial of the OX40 agonist ivuxolimab. These receptors originate from an adult with an advanced solid tumor such as melanoma, head and neck, liver or kidney cancer. Both conserved end residues are trimmed from each CDR3. A D gene is named only where the DNA matches it firmly.

D gene	V gene	J gene	CDR3 protein
-	TRBV7-2	TRBJ1-2	ASSLALEEYGYT
-	TRBV2	TRBJ2-1	ASRQGSSSYNEQF
TRBD1	TRBV7-3	TRBJ1-1	ASSAQGDTEAF
-	TRBV11-1	TRBJ1-6	ASSLPRSPLH
TRBD1	TRBV14	TRBJ2-2	ASSHPGQGGYTGELF
TRBD1	TRBV10-3	TRBJ1-5	AISESDREGNQPQH
-	TRBV7-3	TRBJ1-6	ASSLGPQDSPLH
-	TRBV10-3	TRBJ1-1	AISESREGTEAF
TRBD1	TRBV4-1	TRBJ1-5	ASSQDRAGGWQPQH
TRBD2	TRBV30	TRBJ2-3	AWSRERGRGTQY
-	TRBV6-7	TRBJ2-7	ASSYSDAYEQY
-	TRBV6-5	TRBJ1-1	ASSSGLLDNTEAF
TRBD2	TRBV4-1	TRBJ2-1	ASSQGGLATYNEQF
-	TRBV5-5	TRBJ1-1	ASSIQANTEAF
TRBD1	TRBV30	TRBJ1-2	AWSPQDRGLGGYT
TRBD1	TRBV6-1	TRBJ1-2	ASSEMTGVNYGYT
-	TRBV7-2	TRBJ1-5	ASSFQGGGSPQH
-	TRBV7-2	TRBJ2-3	ASSSYQTTIDTQY
TRBD2	TRBV7-2	TRBJ2-3	ASSYGRDYATDTQY
-	TRBV5-6	TRBJ1-2	ASSLIGLRGT